This TCR beta chain appears in the sequencing data of a study of blood T cells in healthy people across ages. General study findings and limits: It was the long-lived donors that had more naive CD4+ cells and higher diversity than aged donors.

Total RNA was isolated from each sample in quantities of at least 5 micrograms. A word on this clonotype: Its target is not known. An end of the junction does not agree with germline; a read error may underlie this.

CDR1 DFQATT and CDR2 SNEGSKA come from the germline V gene (reference sequence). This CDR3 is 13 amino acids long. Combining a sample-barcoded 5' primer with a J-beta primer mix, a second PCR ran for 7 to 11 cycles. All cDNA molecules were each tagged by a template-switch adaptor with 12 random nucleotides. TCRdb re-called the 5' RACE reads with MiXCR, one entry per CDR3 protein. Among 650,000 to 1,000,000 distinct CDR3 sequences, approximately 35% were seen once, and the ten largest hold about an eighth. This chain uses TRBV20-1 with TRBJ2-5; TRBD2 agrees at 10 bases. The specimen sequenced was blood. The receptor was isolated from a man younger than 35 in good health. The CDR3 region has the DNA TGCGGTGCTAGCGGGGGAGTAAGGAATGAGCAGTACTTC. It codes for CGASGGVRNEQYF.